This TCR beta chain was identified in a study of CD8+ T cells in alopecia areata. Sequencing templates came from extracted RNA that was reverse transcribed into cDNA. The data were produced by immunoSEQ multiplex PCR, yet TCRdb's version contains in-frame clones alone and is incomplete. In the table there are around 120,000 clones, less than 70% of which are singletons. V was clipped by 5 bases and J by 4 bases, with 11 bases between them. This CDR3 region has 12 residues. CDR1 is GTSNPN, CDR2 SVGIG, per germline (reference sequence). The V call is TRBV30, the J call TRBJ1-1; a possible D gene is TRBD1 (6 bases). The receptor's source is a human donor in good health. What was sequenced was CD4+ T cells sorted from blood. The CDR3 sequence is CAWGGRGTEAFF. Written as DNA, the CDR3 is TGTGCCTGGGGGGGCAGGGGCACTGAAGCTTTCTTT.